A single sample gave rise to the 10 T cell receptor beta chains below, sequenced in a study of T-cell reconstitution after alpha-beta-depleted transplantation in children. A TCRbeta library incorporating unique molecular identifiers was prepared. MiXCR, run by TCRdb on the PCR reads, gives a single entry per CDR3 protein. Altogether some 460,000 distinct CDR3 sequences are present, 15% to 20% being singletons, with the ten largest covering 25% to 30%. Material: PBMCs, mostly from graft donor cells, obtained 360 days after TCRalphabeta/CD19-depleted stem cell transplant. All receptors come from a boy in the first two years of life who had a stem cell transplant for Wiskott-Aldrich syndrome, so the T cells may come from the graft donor.

This clonotype was seen a few times. The chain has TRBV20-1 and TRBJ2-7, with D perhaps TRBD2 (5 bases). CDR1 is DFQATT and CDR2 is SNEGSKA in the germline V gene (reference sequence). The CDR3 sequence is 12 residues long. The ends were cut back, 7 bases at V and 2 bases at J, with 12 bases in the middle. The DNA for the CDR3 is TGCAGTGGATACGGGGAGCCCTACGAGCAGTACTTC. Amino acids: CSGYGEPYEQYF.

This clonotype showed up just a few times. The gene calls are TRBV20-1 and TRBJ2-7, with D maybe TRBD2 (6 bases). This CDR3 has 12 amino acids. Germline V gene lookup returns CDR1 DFQATT and CDR2 SNEGSKA (reference sequence). V lost 6 bases and J lost 6, with 15 bases in between. Here the CDR3 DNA reads TGCAGTGCATCTGGAGGGCCCCTCGAGCAGTACTTC. Protein sequence: CSASGGPLEQYF.

In its sample, this clonotype was seen many times. The genes are TRBV20-1 and TRBJ2-7; either TRBD1 or TRBD2 may supply D (5 bases each). Germline CDR1 DFQATT, CDR2 SNEGSKA (reference sequence). The CDR3 contains 11 residues. Trimming took 3 bases from V and 9 from J, leaving 12 bases between them. The CDR3 is CSARSGDLQYF. CDR3 nucleotide sequence: TGCAGTGCTAGGTCCGGGGACCTGCAGTACTTC.

This clonotype appeared a few times. The chain recombines TRBV7-2 with TRBJ2-3; D possibly corresponds to TRBD2 (6 bases). CDR1 SGHTA and CDR2 FQGNSA come from the germline V gene. V lost 6 bases, J lost 3 bases, and 16 bases lay in between. The CDR3 totals 15 residues. CDR3 in DNA: TGTGCCAGCAGATCCGGGACTTATCCTACAGATACGCAGTATTTT. As protein: CASRSGTYPTDTQYF.

This clonotype was counted between two and nine times. The chain couples TRBV11-2 to TRBJ1-1, with a possible D match to TRBD1 (6 bases). CDR1 and CDR2 from the germline V gene are SGHAT and FQNNGV. The CDR3 contains 17 residues. The V gene lost 4 bases and the J gene lost 0 bases, with 18 bases spanning the gap. CDR3 loop: CASSSTPAGGMNTEAFF. The CDR3 DNA reads TGTGCCAGCAGCTCTACCCCCGCGGGGGGCATGAACACTGAAGCTTTCTTT.

The CDR3 nucleotides read TGTGCCAGCGACTCAGCTCTTGGCTACACCTTC. As protein: CASDSALGYTF. This chain joins TRBV7-9 and TRBJ1-2; D is unclear. Deletions cut 8 bases from V and 7 bases from J, with 11 bases between. This CDR3 comprises 11 residues. Germline CDR1 and CDR2: SEHNR and FQNEAQ (reference sequence).

This clonotype was found a few times. The chain has TRBV5-1 and TRBJ2-1, with 8 nucleotides matching TRBD2. This CDR3 is built from 16 residues. The germline V gene has CDR1 SGHRS and CDR2 YFSETQ. Trimming removed 2 bases from V and 0 bases from J; junction bases left unmatched: 4. The CDR3 sequence: CASSFLSGGSYNEQFF. The CDR3 DNA is TGCGCCAGCAGCTTCCTAAGCGGGGGCTCCTACAATGAGCAGTTCTTC.

The chain links TRBV11-2 to TRBJ2-5, with unresolved D. Trimming left V 5 bases short and J 3 bases short, with 10 bases between. The CDR3 covers 13 residues. Per the germline V gene, CDR1 is SGHAT and CDR2 is FQNNGV. CDR3: CASSLGPEETQYF. For the CDR3, the DNA is TGTGCCAGCAGCCTCGGACCTGAAGAGACCCAGTACTTC.

CDR3 nucleotides: TGCAGTGCTAATCTAGCGGGGGACTACACCGGGGAGCTGTTTTTT. Protein: CSANLAGDYTGELFF. The rearrangement links TRBV20-1 to TRBJ2-2; 10 positions match TRBD2. Germline V CDR1 and CDR2: DFQATT, SNEGSKA (reference sequence). The CDR3 consists of 15 residues. The J segment lost 3 bases and the V segment lost 4 bases, leaving 5 bases of the junction unmatched.

The table lists this clonotype with many counts. The rearrangement joins TRBV7-2 to TRBJ2-3; D is possibly TRBD2 (6 bases). This CDR3 contains 14 residues. Germline V gene lookup returns CDR1 SGHTA and CDR2 FQGNSA. Trimming left V 7 bases short and J 0 bases short, with 11 bases between. The chain's CDR3 is CASKPGLSTDTQYF. The DNA for the CDR3 is TGTGCCAGCAAGCCGGGACTCAGCACAGATACGCAGTATTTT.